The 5 T cell receptor beta chains reported below all come from one sample, sequenced in a study of control samples from healthy donors and cancer patients. Generated by immunoSEQ multiplex PCR, the TCRdb table keeps only in-frame clones and is missing some. Among 90,000 to 150,000 clones listed, more than 85% were seen once. Input material: blood. Receptor source: a woman in her late teens or twenties in good health.

V usage is TRBV28 and J usage is TRBJ1-4, with D hard to call. CDR3 length: 16 residues. V was shortened by 0 bases and J by 3 bases, with 11 bases between the two germline ends. CDR1 is MDHEN, CDR2 SYDVKM, per germline. For the CDR3, the DNA is TGTGCCAGCAGTTTATGGAGCCCAGGTTCTAATGAAAAACTGTTTTTT. Protein sequence: CASSLWSPGSNEKLFF.

The J gene is TRBJ1-1, the V gene TRBV18; 7 positions match TRBD1. The germline V gene has CDR1 KGHSH and CDR2 LQKENI. The trim removed 3 bases at V and 10 bases at J, leaving 17 bases unmatched. The CDR3 length is 16 residues. The CDR3 sequence: CASSPLDTGTVRSAFF. CDR3 in DNA: TGTGCCAGCTCACCGTTGGATACCGGGACAGTTCGTTCAGCTTTCTTT.

This chain uses TRBV4-3 with TRBJ2-1, with unresolved D. The CDR3 totals 13 residues. Trimming took 0 bases from V and 10 from J, leaving 10 bases between them. From germline, CDR1 is LGHNA and CDR2 YSLEER. CDR3 bases: TGCGCCAGCAGCCAAGATTCTCTGCGGGAGCAGTTCTTC. This encodes CASSQDSLREQFF.

This chain joins TRBV29-1 and TRBJ1-3; D remains unclear. CDR3 size: 12 residues. Germline loops: CDR1 SQVTM, CDR2 ANQGSEA. V was trimmed by 3 bases and J by 4 bases, leaving 7 bases between them. CDR3 bases: TGCAGCGTTGAGGGGAGGGGAAACACCATATATTTT. Translating gives CSVEGRGNTIYF.

This sequence joins TRBV9 and TRBJ1-2, with TRBD1 matching over 9 bases. V was clipped by 4 bases and J by 7 bases; unmatched bases: 5. Germline V lookup: CDR1 SGDLS, CDR2 YYNGEE. This CDR3 contains 13 residues. The CDR3 DNA follows: TGTGCCAGCAGCCTCACAGGGGGCAGTGGCTACACCTTC. The encoded protein is CASSLTGGSGYTF. Full variable domain (missing parts from reference TRBV9 and TRBJ1-2): DSGVTQTPKHLITATGQRVTLRCSPRSGDLSVYWYQQSLDQGLQFLIQYYNGEERAKGNILERFSAQQFPDLHSELNLSSLELGDSALYFCASSLTGGSGYTFGSGTRLTVV.